A selection of T cell receptor beta chains follows, all from one sample in a study of T cells in Graves' hyperthyroidism and ophthalmopathy. TCRdb recomputed calls from the multiplex PCR reads with MiXCR, one row per CDR3 protein. The sample lists 300,000 to 450,000 distinct CDR3 sequences; approximately 14% were seen once. What was sequenced was blood. Source of these receptors: a woman aged 18-29 years with Graves' hyperthyroidism that later progressed to Graves' ophthalmopathy. Each CDR3 is given with its conserved first and last residue. The order of the fields is CDR3 DNA, CDR3 protein, clone size, J gene, V gene, D gene. D genes are given only for firm matches. Not all rows give a size; the values are once, few, many and, for expanded clones, a class.

cdr3_nt: TGTGCCAGCAGCTCCAGGACTCACGGGGAGCTGTTTTTT; cdr3_aa: CASSSRTHGELFF; clone_size: once; j_call: TRBJ2-2; v_call: TRBV7-9; d_call: .
cdr3_nt: TGTGCCAGCAGCTTAGTAATAGCGGGAGATCAAGAGACCCAGTACTTC; cdr3_aa: CASSLVIAGDQETQYF; clone_size: .; j_call: TRBJ2-5; v_call: TRBV7-9; d_call: TRBD2
cdr3_nt: TGCAGTGCCGATGGACAGGGCTTCTACGAGCAGTACTTC; cdr3_aa: CSADGQGFYEQYF; clone_size: many; j_call: TRBJ2-7; v_call: TRBV20-1; d_call: TRBD1
cdr3_nt: TGTGCCAGCTCCGGGACAGGGACCCAAGAGACCCAGTACTTC; cdr3_aa: CASSGTGTQETQYF; clone_size: .; j_call: TRBJ2-5; v_call: TRBV27; d_call: TRBD1
cdr3_nt: TGTGCCAGCAGCTTCTGGGGGCTAGGAGAAAAACTGTTTTTT; cdr3_aa: CASSFWGLGEKLFF; clone_size: many; j_call: TRBJ1-4; v_call: TRBV11-2; d_call: .
cdr3_nt: TGTGCCAGCAGTTCCGCCGCCGCCACAGATACGCAGTATTTT; cdr3_aa: CASSSAAATDTQYF; clone_size: .; j_call: TRBJ2-3; v_call: TRBV12-3/TRBV12-4; d_call: .
cdr3_nt: TGTGCCAGCAGTTACGCGGAGCCCTCACCCCTCCACTTT; cdr3_aa: CASSYAEPSPLHF; clone_size: many; j_call: TRBJ1-6; v_call: TRBV6-2/TRBV6-3; d_call: .
cdr3_nt: TGTGCCTGGAGTCCTATATCTACTAACTATGGCTACACCTTC; cdr3_aa: CAWSPISTNYGYTF; clone_size: many; j_call: TRBJ1-2; v_call: TRBV30; d_call: .
cdr3_nt: TGTGCCAGCAGCCCCGGACTTTTCACAGATACGCAGTATTTT; cdr3_aa: CASSPGLFTDTQYF; clone_size: many; j_call: TRBJ2-3; v_call: TRBV7-2; d_call: .
cdr3_nt: TGCAGCGTTGCCTGGGGCGGCTACGAGCAGTACTTC; cdr3_aa: CSVAWGGYEQYF; clone_size: many; j_call: TRBJ2-7; v_call: TRBV29-1; d_call: .
cdr3_nt: TGTGCCAGCAGCGCGGGACCACCAGGAAGGGAGACCCAGTACTTC; cdr3_aa: CASSAGPPGRETQYF; clone_size: .; j_call: TRBJ2-5; v_call: TRBV9; d_call: .
cdr3_nt: TGTGCCAGCGGGACCGGGCAGATCTTCTCTGGGGCCAACGTCCTGACTTTC; cdr3_aa: CASGTGQIFSGANVLTF; clone_size: many; j_call: TRBJ2-6; v_call: TRBV27; d_call: .
cdr3_nt: TGCGCCAGCAGCTTCGGGGGGAGTGGGACTGAAGCTTTCTTT; cdr3_aa: CASSFGGSGTEAFF; clone_size: many; j_call: TRBJ1-1; v_call: TRBV5-1; d_call: .
cdr3_nt: TGTGCCAGCAGGCAAACAGGGGGCTCCTACAATGAGCAGTTCTTC; cdr3_aa: CASRQTGGSYNEQFF; clone_size: few; j_call: TRBJ2-1; v_call: TRBV6-1; d_call: TRBD1
cdr3_nt: TGTGCCAGCAGTTCCCCCTGGCCGGCAAGCTCCTATAATTCACCCCTCCACTTT; cdr3_aa: CASSSPWPASSYNSPLHF; clone_size: many; j_call: TRBJ1-6; v_call: TRBV6-1; d_call: .
cdr3_nt: TGCAGCGGGGAGCGGGAGGGCCTAGAGCAGTTCTTC; cdr3_aa: CSGEREGLEQFF; clone_size: few; j_call: TRBJ2-1; v_call: TRBV29-1; d_call: TRBD2
cdr3_nt: TGTGCCAGCAGTTTACCCTCCGGTTCTGGGCGGATTTCAGATACGCAGTATTTT; cdr3_aa: CASSLPSGSGRISDTQYF; clone_size: few; j_call: TRBJ2-3; v_call: TRBV27; d_call: .
cdr3_nt: TGTGCCAGCTCGCGTGCCCGTATCTCTAGCACAGATACGCAGTATTTT; cdr3_aa: CASSRARISSTDTQYF; clone_size: .; j_call: TRBJ2-3; v_call: TRBV6-1; d_call: .
cdr3_nt: TGTGCCAGCAGCTCTAGTGGGGACAGCACCGGGGAGCTGTTTTTT; cdr3_aa: CASSSSGDSTGELFF; clone_size: many; j_call: TRBJ2-2; v_call: TRBV7-9; d_call: TRBD1
cdr3_nt: TGTGCCAGCAGTGTCTCAGCGGGAGCTTACAATGAGCAGTTCTTC; cdr3_aa: CASSVSAGAYNEQFF; clone_size: many; j_call: TRBJ2-1; v_call: TRBV2; d_call: TRBD2
cdr3_nt: TGTGCCAGCAGCGCGCCGGGACAGAGCCCCTCTGGAAACACCATATATTTT; cdr3_aa: CASSAPGQSPSGNTIYF; clone_size: .; j_call: TRBJ1-3; v_call: TRBV9; d_call: TRBD1
cdr3_nt: TGTGCCAGCAGTCCGCATATAGGGGGAAGAGAAAAACTGTTTTTT; cdr3_aa: CASSPHIGGREKLFF; clone_size: .; j_call: TRBJ1-4; v_call: TRBV28; d_call: .
cdr3_nt: TGTGCCAGCAGCCAAGATCCGCGGGCTAGCGGGAAGCACACCGGGGAGCTGTTTTTT; cdr3_aa: CASSQDPRASGKHTGELFF; clone_size: few; j_call: TRBJ2-2; v_call: TRBV14; d_call: TRBD2
cdr3_nt: TGCGCCAGCAGCTGGGGGGGCCTTACAGGAAACACTGAAGCTTTCTTT; cdr3_aa: CASSWGGLTGNTEAFF; clone_size: many; j_call: TRBJ1-1; v_call: TRBV5-1; d_call: .
cdr3_nt: TGTGCCAGCAGCCAAGATAGGGGCGCGCGGGAGACCCAGTACTTC; cdr3_aa: CASSQDRGARETQYF; clone_size: many; j_call: TRBJ2-5; v_call: TRBV4-2; d_call: .
cdr3_nt: TGTGCCACCAGTGGCAGGGTAGGTGAAAAACTGTTTTTT; cdr3_aa: CATSGRVGEKLFF; clone_size: many; j_call: TRBJ1-4; v_call: TRBV24-1; d_call: .
cdr3_nt: TGCAGTGCGATAAAGTGGGACACCGGCGGGTGGGAGCAGTACTTC; cdr3_aa: CSAIKWDTGGWEQYF; clone_size: .; j_call: TRBJ2-7; v_call: TRBV20-1; d_call: .
cdr3_nt: TGTGCCAGCAGTGACGCGACTAGCGGAGGAGATACGCAGTATTTT; cdr3_aa: CASSDATSGGDTQYF; clone_size: .; j_call: TRBJ2-3; v_call: TRBV6-4; d_call: TRBD2
cdr3_nt: TGTGCCAGCAGTTTACTCGCGGGAGATGGGGAGACCCAGTACTTC; cdr3_aa: CASSLLAGDGETQYF; clone_size: many; j_call: TRBJ2-5; v_call: TRBV28; d_call: TRBD2
cdr3_nt: TGTGCCAGCAGCCCAGGGGAGGGGTTTTTACAGTTCTTC; cdr3_aa: CASSPGEGFLQFF; clone_size: few; j_call: TRBJ2-1; v_call: TRBV7-9; d_call: .
cdr3_nt: TGCGCCAGCAGCTTCTGGGGGAGAGGAGATACGCAGTATTTT; cdr3_aa: CASSFWGRGDTQYF; clone_size: .; j_call: TRBJ2-3; v_call: TRBV5-1; d_call: .
cdr3_nt: TGTGCCAGCAGCTCCAAACACAATGAGCAGTTCTTC; cdr3_aa: CASSSKHNEQFF; clone_size: many; j_call: TRBJ2-1; v_call: TRBV7-9; d_call: .
cdr3_nt: TGTGCCAGCAGCAGGACTAGCGGGAGTGCGGAGACCCAGTACTTC; cdr3_aa: CASSRTSGSAETQYF; clone_size: many; j_call: TRBJ2-5; v_call: TRBV3-1; d_call: TRBD2
cdr3_nt: TGCAGTGCTGCACAACGAAAACTAGTCGAGGCAGATACGCAGTATTTT; cdr3_aa: CSAAQRKLVEADTQYF; clone_size: many; j_call: TRBJ2-3; v_call: TRBV20-1; d_call: .
cdr3_nt: TGTGCCAGCAGCAGAAGTGGAGCAGAGACCCCCAGTGAGCAGTTCTTC; cdr3_aa: CASSRSGAETPSEQFF; clone_size: .; j_call: TRBJ2-1; v_call: TRBV7-9; d_call: .
cdr3_nt: TGCAGTGCCGAACCGGGACTAGGGGGCTACGAGCAGTACTTC; cdr3_aa: CSAEPGLGGYEQYF; clone_size: few; j_call: TRBJ2-7; v_call: TRBV20-1; d_call: TRBD2
cdr3_nt: TGTGCCAGCAGTGCCCGCCGGGACAGGACAGCGGATACGCAGTATTTT; cdr3_aa: CASSARRDRTADTQYF; clone_size: many; j_call: TRBJ2-3; v_call: TRBV28; d_call: TRBD1
cdr3_nt: TGTGCCAGCAGCGGACAGATGAACACTGAAGCTTTCTTT; cdr3_aa: CASSGQMNTEAFF; clone_size: many; j_call: TRBJ1-1; v_call: TRBV11-2; d_call: .
cdr3_nt: TGTGCCAGCAGGTGGACGAGTGAAGAGACCCAGTACTTC; cdr3_aa: CASRWTSEETQYF; clone_size: few; j_call: TRBJ2-5; v_call: TRBV5-5; d_call: .
cdr3_nt: TGTGCCAGCAGCCCCAGGGGGCCGGAAGAATTTCCTGAAGCTTTCTTT; cdr3_aa: CASSPRGPEEFPEAFF; clone_size: .; j_call: TRBJ1-1; v_call: TRBV9; d_call: TRBD1
cdr3_nt: TGTGCCAGCAGCCCTTATAACTCCTACGAGCAGTACTTC; cdr3_aa: CASSPYNSYEQYF; clone_size: many; j_call: TRBJ2-7; v_call: TRBV3-1; d_call: .
cdr3_nt: TGTGCCAGCAGTCGCATTACTAGCGGGAGGGGAGATACGCAGTATTTT; cdr3_aa: CASSRITSGRGDTQYF; clone_size: .; j_call: TRBJ2-3; v_call: TRBV28; d_call: TRBD2
cdr3_nt: TGTGCCACCAGTGATTCCCTTCAAGCGGGAGGGTACCACGAGCAGTACTTC; cdr3_aa: CATSDSLQAGGYHEQYF; clone_size: many; j_call: TRBJ2-7; v_call: TRBV24-1; d_call: TRBD2
cdr3_nt: TGTGCCAGCAGGACTAGCGGAAGATACAATGAGCAGTTCTTC; cdr3_aa: CASRTSGRYNEQFF; clone_size: many; j_call: TRBJ2-1; v_call: TRBV12-3/TRBV12-4; d_call: TRBD2
cdr3_nt: TGTGCCAGCAGCGAAGCAGGGGGTAGGACCTACGAGCAGTACTTC; cdr3_aa: CASSEAGGRTYEQYF; clone_size: .; j_call: TRBJ2-7; v_call: TRBV27; d_call: TRBD1
cdr3_nt: TGTGCCAGCAGCTCCGGGACTACCTTCTCCTACGAGCAGTACTTC; cdr3_aa: CASSSGTTFSYEQYF; clone_size: many; j_call: TRBJ2-7; v_call: TRBV5-6; d_call: TRBD2
cdr3_nt: TGTGCCAGCAGCCCGTTCAGGGGGGGAACGATGGAGCAGTACTTC; cdr3_aa: CASSPFRGGTMEQYF; clone_size: many; j_call: TRBJ2-7; v_call: TRBV7-2; d_call: .
cdr3_nt: TGTGCCAGCAGCACCCCTTGGGGACTAGAGGGGGGCTACACCTTC; cdr3_aa: CASSTPWGLEGGYTF; clone_size: few; j_call: TRBJ1-2; v_call: TRBV7-9; d_call: .
cdr3_nt: TGTGCCAGCAGTTTATCGTTGCACTGGGGTGAAGCTTTCTTT; cdr3_aa: CASSLSLHWGEAFF; clone_size: many; j_call: TRBJ1-1; v_call: TRBV27; d_call: .
cdr3_nt: TGTGCCAGCAGTTACTCGAAGGCGAGCTCGGAGACCCAGTACTTC; cdr3_aa: CASSYSKASSETQYF; clone_size: many; j_call: TRBJ2-5; v_call: TRBV6-2/TRBV6-3; d_call: .
cdr3_nt: TGTGCCAGCGGGGGACAGGGGGCGCGTATCACTGAAGCTTTCTTT; cdr3_aa: CASGGQGARITEAFF; clone_size: many; j_call: TRBJ1-1; v_call: TRBV2; d_call: TRBD1
cdr3_nt: TGTGCCAGCAGTTTAATCGTACAGGGCACAGATACGCAGTATTTT; cdr3_aa: CASSLIVQGTDTQYF; clone_size: many; j_call: TRBJ2-3; v_call: TRBV28; d_call: .